Each of the 16 T cell receptor beta chains below was sequenced from the same sample in a study of beta chain features in type 1 diabetes. Findings of the study overall: For Type 1 diabetes patients, all four CD4+ subsets carried TCRB CDR3s that were moderately but significantly shorter.

Expressed TCRB transcripts were sequenced after all isolated RNA was converted to cDNA. Sequenced by immunoSEQ multiplex PCR; TCRdb stores in-frame clones only, minus some. The sample comprises 330,000 or so clones, roughly an eighth of which are singletons, and around 0.0099% rests with the top ten. No antigen is known for these receptors. The sequencing input was naive CD4+ T cells from blood. The source of these receptors is a woman under 30 with type 1 diabetes.

The V gene is TRBV18, the J gene TRBJ2-2, with 7 positions matching TRBD1. This CDR3 has 14 residues. With V trimmed by 7 bases and J by 1 base, 3 bases remained unmatched. Germline loops: CDR1 KGHSH, CDR2 LQKENI. The CDR3 here is CASFGTENTGELFF. The CDR3 nucleotides are TGTGCCAGCTTCGGGACAGAGAACACCGGGGAGCTGTTTTTT.

Only a few counts were recorded for this clone. The rearrangement links TRBV5-1 to TRBJ2-3; a possible D gene is TRBD1 (5 bases). This CDR3 comprises 13 residues. Trimming removed 5 bases from V and 2 bases from J, with 9 bases in between. Germline CDR1 reads SGHRS; CDR2 reads YFSETQ. The CDR3 sequence: CASSDSPTDTQYF. CDR3 bases: TGCGCCAGCAGTGACAGCCCCACAGATACGCAGTATTTT.

The chain employs TRBV9 and TRBJ2-5, with a weak D call TRBD1 (5 bases). The length of the CDR3 is 17 residues. Trimming removed 0 bases from V and 4 bases from J, with 19 bases in between. CDR1 is SGDLS and CDR2 is YYNGEE in the germline V gene. In DNA form, the CDR3 reads TGTGCCAGCAGCGTAGCCGGCGGTAGGGGCGTTGGAGAGACCCAGTACTTC. It translates to CASSVAGGRGVGETQYF.

This CDR3 is CASSWGQANQPQHF. The CDR3 region has the DNA TGTGCCAGCAGCTGGGGACAGGCGAATCAGCCCCAGCATTTT. This chain joins TRBV7-2 and TRBJ1-5; 8 bases agree with TRBD1. This CDR3 spans 14 amino acids. Germline V gene sequence: CDR1 SGHTA, CDR2 FQGNSA. Unmatched junction bases numbered 3, after V lost 4 bases and J lost 4 bases.

This rearrangement joins TRBV10-3 to TRBJ1-1; perhaps TRBD1 as D (6 bases). The CDR3 sequence is 14 residues long. The germline CDR1 and CDR2 sequences are ENHRY and SYGVKD. V was clipped by 9 bases and J by 1 base, with 15 bases between them. The CDR3 region has the DNA TGTGCCATTTTAGGCACAGGGACGAACACTGAAGCTTTCTTT. As protein: CAILGTGTNTEAFF.

This clone showed up just a few times. This rearrangement joins TRBV7-2 to TRBJ2-2; D not certain. Germline values: CDR1 SGHTA, CDR2 FQGNSA. The CDR3 loop spans 12 amino acids. Between the trimmed V and J ends, which lost 6 bases and 5 bases, there was a span of 7 bases. The CDR3 is CASSSVTGELFF. CDR3 nucleotide sequence: TGTGCCAGCAGTTCAGTAACCGGGGAGCTGTTTTTT.

This clone was observed a few times. The chain employs TRBV5-4 and TRBJ1-1; possible D gene TRBD1, 5 bases. Germline CDR1 SGHNT, CDR2 YYREEE (reference sequence). Trimming took 0 bases from V and 4 from J, leaving 16 bases between them. The CDR3 has 16 residues. In nucleotides, the CDR3 is TGTGCCAGCAGCTTGGCGGCTTCGGGACTCGGCACTGAAGCTTTCTTT. Translated, it gives CASSLAASGLGTEAFF.

This clone was picked up a small number of times. The V call is TRBV7-2, the J call TRBJ2-7; 10 bases are a match to TRBD2. This CDR3 has 17 amino acids. V shed 5 bases and J 3 bases; nucleotides not matched to a gene: 13. CDR1 and CDR2 (germline): SGHTA, FQGNSA. The CDR3 here is CASSQIPSGGFGYEQYF. The DNA of the CDR3 is TGTGCCAGCAGCCAAATCCCTAGCGGGGGCTTCGGCTACGAGCAGTACTTC. Drawing the rest from reference TRBV7-2 and TRBJ2-7, the complete variable domain is GAGVSQSPSNKVTEKGKDVELRCDPISGHTALYWYRQSLGQGLEFLIYFQGNSAPDKSGLPSDRFSAERTGGSVSTLTIQRTQQEDSAVYLCASSQIPSGGFGYEQYFGPGTRLTVT.

This clone was recorded a few times. The V gene is TRBV7-6, the J gene TRBJ2-5; TRBD1 matches at 7 bases. Looked up from germline, CDR1 is SGHVS and CDR2 is FNYEAQ. The CDR3 length is 15 residues. V was pared by 3 bases and J by 4 bases, with 8 bases of the junction left unmatched. The CDR3 DNA follows: TGTGCCAGCAGCTTTCAGACAGGGACGGGAGAGACCCAGTACTTC. Residues: CASSFQTGTGETQYF.

The CDR3 bases are TGCGCCAGCAGCCACCTCGGACTAGCGTCATACAATGAGCAGTTCTTC. This codes for CASSHLGLASYNEQFF. The chain uses TRBV4-1 and TRBJ2-1; 9 bases agree with TRBD2. The germline V gene encodes CDR1 MGHRA and CDR2 YSYEKL. The ends lost 3 bases at V and 4 bases at J; junction bases unmatched: 7. This CDR3 is built from 16 residues.

V is TRBV18 and J is TRBJ2-2; D is perhaps TRBD2 (5 bases). Germline assignment: CDR1 KGHSH and CDR2 LQKENI. The CDR3 is 17 residues long. Deletions cut 2 bases from V and 1 base from J, with 14 bases between. The CDR3 nucleotides read TGTGCCAGCTCACCAACGCCGTCCGGAGGGAACACCGGGGAGCTGTTTTTT. Amino acid sequence: CASSPTPSGGNTGELFF.

This clone was observed a few times. The genes are TRBV11-2 and TRBJ2-7; weak D call: TRBD2 (6 bases). Trimming removed 5 bases at V and 5 bases at J, with 16 bases between. The CDR3 is made up of 14 amino acids. In germline, CDR1 is SGHAT, CDR2 FQNNGV. CDR3 amino acids: CASSPRGGLDEQYF. The CDR3 nucleotides are TGTGCCAGCAGCCCCCGTGGGGGGTTGGACGAGCAGTACTTC.

The table lists this clone with a few counts. V gene TRBV29-1 combines with J gene TRBJ2-7, with 15 positions matching TRBD2. V gave up 2 bases and J gave up 3 bases; unmatched junction bases: 2. This CDR3 is 15 amino acids long. Germline CDR1 is SQVTM and CDR2 is ANQGSEA. The CDR3 DNA reads as TGCAGCGTTGAAAGGGGACTAGCGGGAGGCTACGAGCAGTACTTC. It encodes CSVERGLAGGYEQYF.

The gene calls are TRBV7-2 and TRBJ2-7, with 10 bases aligning to TRBD2. The CDR3 has 13 residues. Germline values: CDR1 SGHTA, CDR2 FQGNSA. With 10 bases clipped from V and 5 bases from J, the junction kept 8 bases outside the gene matches. CDR3 in amino acids: CATKLAGGDEQYF. CDR3 DNA: TGTGCCACCAAATTAGCGGGAGGAGACGAGCAGTACTTC. The full variable domain, in which reference TRBV7-2 and TRBJ2-7 provide the parts outside the CDR3, is GAGVSQSPSNKVTEKGKDVELRCDPISGHTALYWYRQSLGQGLEFLIYFQGNSAPDKSGLPSDRFSAERTGGSVSTLTIQRTQQEDSAVYLCATKLAGGDEQYFGPGTRLTVT.

The chain joins TRBV15 to TRBJ2-3; D might be TRBD1 (5 bases). Trimming removed 7 bases from V and 4 bases from J, with 12 bases in between. The CDR3 is 13 amino acids. The germline gives CDR1 LNHNV, CDR2 YYDKDF (reference sequence). CDR3 DNA sequence: TGTGCCACCATCCAGGGTGGCGCAGATACGCAGTATTTT. Its translation: CATIQGGADTQYF.

This clone has just a few counts. This chain connects TRBV18 to TRBJ2-1; 10 bases map to TRBD1. There are 11 residues in the CDR3. The trim removed 5 bases at V and 14 bases at J, leaving 3 bases unmatched. The V gene's germline CDR1 is KGHSH and CDR2 LQKENI. The CDR3 here is CASSGGQGEFF. CDR3 in DNA: TGTGCCAGCTCAGGTGGACAGGGGGAGTTCTTC.